This T cell receptor beta chain was recovered during a study of blood T cell repertoires in COVID-19. Methods used by the authors: For nucleated cells, counts were estimated from reference gene primer amplification. The method was immunoSEQ multiplex PCR; TCRdb's version includes in-frame clones alone and lacks a portion of them. That table is the source of V, J and clone size, and D and trimming were worked out from the DNA. The sample has about 120,000 clones, around 87% seen once; the top ten hold about 2.1%. CDR3 length: 11 residues. Germline-derived CDR1 and CDR2 are SGHAT and FQDESV (reference sequence). Trimming at V came to 5 bases and at J to 7 bases, leaving 2 bases not matched to a gene.

The sequenced material came from peripheral blood. The rearrangement uses TRBV11-1 and TRBJ2-7; TRBD2 aligns across 7 bases. The clonotype was recovered from a woman aged 45-59 years with acute or convalescent COVID-19. The CDR3 is CASSGGDEQYF. CDR3 nucleotides: TGTGCCAGCAGCGGGGGGGATGAGCAGTACTTC.